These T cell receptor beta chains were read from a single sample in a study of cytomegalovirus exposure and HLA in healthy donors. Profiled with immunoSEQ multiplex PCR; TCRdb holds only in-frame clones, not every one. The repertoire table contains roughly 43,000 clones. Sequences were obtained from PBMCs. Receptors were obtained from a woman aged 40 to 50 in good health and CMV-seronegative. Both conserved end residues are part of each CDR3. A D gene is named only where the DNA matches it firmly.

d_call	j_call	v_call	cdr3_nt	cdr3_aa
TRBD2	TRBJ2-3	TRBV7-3	TGTGCCAGCAGGCCAGCGGGAAGCACAGATACGCAGTATTTT	CASRPAGSTDTQYF
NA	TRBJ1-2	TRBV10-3	TGTGCCATCAGTAAAACAGAATTAAATAACTATGGCTACACCTTC	CAISKTELNNYGYTF
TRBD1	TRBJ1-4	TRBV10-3	TGTGCCATCAGAGTACAGGGGGAACAAACTGAAAAACTGTTTTTT	CAIRVQGEQTEKLFF
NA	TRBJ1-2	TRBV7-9	TGTGCCGGAGAGGGGGATAACTATGGCTACACCTTC	CAGEGDNYGYTF
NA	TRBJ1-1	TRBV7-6	TGTGCCAGCAGCGCCACAGGGAACACTGAAGCTTTCTTT	CASSATGNTEAFF
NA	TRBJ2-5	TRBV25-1	TGTGCCAGCAGCCTAGTGGGAGAGACCCAGTACTTC	CASSLVGETQYF
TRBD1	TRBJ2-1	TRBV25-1	TGTGCCAGCAGTGAGCTGACAGGGGAAAGGGGCAATGAGCAGTTCTTC	CASSELTGERGNEQFF
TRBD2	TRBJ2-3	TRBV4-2	TGTGCCAGCAGCCAAGATCCGACTAGCTTGATGTTTATGGCAGATACGCAGTATTTT	CASSQDPTSLMFMADTQYF
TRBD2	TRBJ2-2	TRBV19	TGTGCCAGTAGTATGTGGCGGGAGTGGACCGGGGAGCTGTTTTTT	CASSMWREWTGELFF
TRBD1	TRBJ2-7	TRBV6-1	TGTGCCAGCAGTCAGGGACAGGGGGACTCCTACGAGCAGTACTTC	CASSQGQGDSYEQYF
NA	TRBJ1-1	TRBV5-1	TGCGCCAGCAGCTTAATGTACATGGGGGGGGAAGAAGCTTTCTTT	CASSLMYMGGEEAFF
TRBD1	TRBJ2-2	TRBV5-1	TGCGCCAGCAGCCCGGACAGGGCCGGGGAGCTGTTTTTT	CASSPDRAGELFF
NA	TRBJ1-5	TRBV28	TGTGCCAGCAGTTCCGACGGGACTGCCATTAGCAATCAGCCCCAGCATTTT	CASSSDGTAISNQPQHF
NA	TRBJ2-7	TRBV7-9	TGTGCCAGCAGTTTACAAGGGGGCTCCTACGAGCAGTACTTC	CASSLQGGSYEQYF
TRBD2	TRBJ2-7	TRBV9	TGTGCCAGCAGCGGGCGGGGGGGGCCCTACGAGCAGTACTTC	CASSGRGGPYEQYF
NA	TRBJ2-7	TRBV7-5	TGTGCCAGTAGCTGGGGCATCTACGAGCAGTACTTC	CASSWGIYEQYF
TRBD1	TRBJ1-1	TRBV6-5	TGTGCCAGCATTCCGGGGACAGCGAACACTGAAGCTTTCTTT	CASIPGTANTEAFF
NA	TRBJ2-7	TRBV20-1	TGCAGTGCTAGACAGGGCGTGGAGCAGTACTTC	CSARQGVEQYF
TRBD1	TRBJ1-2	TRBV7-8	TGTGCCAGCAGCTCGCAGACAGGGGGCCCCTATGGCTACACCTTC	CASSSQTGGPYGYTF
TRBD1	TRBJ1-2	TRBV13	TGTGCCAGCAGCTTACTGGGACAGGGGACCACTAACTATGGCTACACCTTC	CASSLLGQGTTNYGYTF
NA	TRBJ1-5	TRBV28	TGTGCCAGCAGTTTATACAGAAATAGCAATCAGCCCCAGCATTTT	CASSLYRNSNQPQHF
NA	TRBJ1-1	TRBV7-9	TGTGCCAGCAGCTACCCTCCCGCGATGGGGGGGTTGCTGAGCACTGAAGCTTTCTTT	CASSYPPAMGGLLSTEAFF
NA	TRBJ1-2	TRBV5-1	TGCGCCAGCAGCTTGGTCTCAGGGAAGGTTGATGGCTACACCTTC	CASSLVSGKVDGYTF
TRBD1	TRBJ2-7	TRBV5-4	TGTGCCAGCAGCTTATCCGGGACAGGGTACTCCTACGAGCAGTACTTC	CASSLSGTGYSYEQYF
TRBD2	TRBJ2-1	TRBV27	TGTGCCAGCAGTAACCTAGCGGGGAACAATGAGCAGTTCTTC	CASSNLAGNNEQFF
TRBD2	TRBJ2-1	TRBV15	TGTGCCACCAGCAGGACTCCGCCCTGGGGCGGGAGGGCGAATGAGCAGTTCTTC	CATSRTPPWGGRANEQFF
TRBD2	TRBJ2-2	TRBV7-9	TGTGCCAGCAGCTACAGACTAGCGGGAGTTGCCGGGGAGCTGTTTTTT	CASSYRLAGVAGELFF
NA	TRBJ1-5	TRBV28	TGTGCCAGCAGTTTACTCGGACAGAAAAATCAGCCCCAGCATTTT	CASSLLGQKNQPQHF
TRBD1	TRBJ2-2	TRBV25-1	TGTGCCAGTATGGGACAGGGCATGAACGGGGAGCTGTTTTTT	CASMGQGMNGELFF
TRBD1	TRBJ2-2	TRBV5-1	TGCGCCAGCAGCCGAGGTCCGGGACAGGGGACCGGGGAGCTGTTTTTT	CASSRGPGQGTGELFF
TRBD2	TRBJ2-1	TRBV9	TGTGCCAGCAGCGCCGGACTAGCGGGAGAAAGTCGCAATGAGCAGTTCTTC	CASSAGLAGESRNEQFF
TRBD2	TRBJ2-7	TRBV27	TGTGCCAGCAGCTTAGCGGGGCCCTACGAGCAGTACTTC	CASSLAGPYEQYF
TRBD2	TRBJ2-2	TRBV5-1	TGCGCCAGCAGCGATTCCGGGACTATAAACACCGGGGAGCTGTTTTTT	CASSDSGTINTGELFF
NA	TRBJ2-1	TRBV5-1	TGCGCCAGCAGCTTTAGTAACAATGAGCAGTTCTTC	CASSFSNNEQFF
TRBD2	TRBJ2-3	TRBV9	TGTGCCAGCAGCTCTCAGACTAGCGGGAGGGATACGCAGTATTTT	CASSSQTSGRDTQYF
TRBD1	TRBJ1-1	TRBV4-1	TGCGCCAGCAGCTACGGACAGGGGGAAGGAAACACTGAAGCTTTCTTT	CASSYGQGEGNTEAFF
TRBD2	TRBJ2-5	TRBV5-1	TGCGCCAGCAGCTTGCGCTCTAGCGGGAGGGCCAGAGAGACCCAGTACTTC	CASSLRSSGRARETQYF
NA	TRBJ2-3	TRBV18	TGTGCCAGCTCATCTCTAGCGCTCGATAGCACAGATACGCAGTATTTT	CASSSLALDSTDTQYF
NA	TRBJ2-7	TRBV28	TGTGCCAGCAGTTTACCCCCCTATGGCGAGCAGTACTTC	CASSLPPYGEQYF
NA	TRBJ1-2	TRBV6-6	TGTGCCAGCAGTTATACCAGGGATGGAGGCTACACCTTC	CASSYTRDGGYTF
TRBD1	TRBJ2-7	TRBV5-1	TGCGCCAGCAGCTTGGACAGGGGAAGTGAGCAGTACTTC	CASSLDRGSEQYF
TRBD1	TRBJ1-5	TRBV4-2	TGTGCCAGCAGCCGCGGGACAGGGAATCAGCCCCAGCATTTT	CASSRGTGNQPQHF
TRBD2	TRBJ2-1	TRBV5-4	TGTGCCAGCAGCCTCGGGACTAGCGGGAGGGCCAGTGAGCAGTTCTTC	CASSLGTSGRASEQFF